This TCR beta chain came from a study of blood T cell repertoires in COVID-19. Study summary: Samples taken during acute and convalescent COVID-19 were collected in the United States, Italy and Spain. T cells, B-cell-depleted T cells, or PBMCs provided the cDNA or gDNA that served as material.

This table comes from immunoSEQ multiplex PCR, and its TCRdb copy is limited to in-frame clones, with some not included. The sample has hundreds of thousands of clones; around 89% are singletons. In terms of age and location, participants ranged from roughly 18 to 95 years and lived in about 25 US areas. Participants had their cohort set by participant-reported clinical history. The source material was PBMCs or T cells enriched from blood (not recorded which). The TCR sequence derives from a woman aged 45-65 years who had recovered from COVID-19.

This chain's CDR3 is CSVGTVATNEKLFF. CDR3 bases: TGCAGCGTTGGGACAGTCGCAACTAATGAAAAACTGTTTTTT. The chain is built from TRBV29-1 and TRBJ1-4; TRBD1 is a possible D gene (6 bases). There are 14 residues in the CDR3. V dropped 4 bases and J dropped 0 bases, with 9 bases sitting between them. CDR1 is SQVTM, CDR2 ANQGSEA, per germline.